The 3 T cell receptor beta chains below come from one sample, sequenced in a study of B cell selection in AIRE deficiency. The data were produced by immunoSEQ multiplex PCR, yet TCRdb's version contains in-frame clones alone and is incomplete. This repertoire shows about 19,000 clones, more than 85% found once; its top ten account for 0.85% to 1%. Regulatory T cells were sorted as CD4+CD25hiCD127low/negative cells. Sequencing was performed on CD4+CD25+ Tregs sorted from PBMCs. These receptor sequences come from a human donor in good health.

This chain uses TRBV4-1 with TRBJ2-7; 12 bases are shared with TRBD2. The CDR3 is 18 residues long. V lost 1 base, J lost 4 bases, and 11 bases stayed unmatched. The germline gives CDR1 MGHRA, CDR2 YSYEKL. CDR3 region: CASSQAWLAGGPQYEQYF. The CDR3 region has the DNA TGCGCCAGCAGCCAAGCGTGGCTAGCGGGAGGGCCGCAGTACGAGCAGTACTTC.

V gene TRBV14 combines with J gene TRBJ1-6; 7 nucleotides match TRBD1. Germline CDR1 SGHDN, CDR2 FVKESK. V dropped 0 bases and J dropped 2; count of bases not matched to a gene: 1. The CDR3 consists of 16 residues. For the CDR3, the DNA is TGTGCCAGCAGCCAAGACAGGGGGACCTATAATTCACCCCTCCACTTT. Translation: CASSQDRGTYNSPLHF.

The genes are TRBV7-9 and TRBJ2-7; TRBD1 matches 7 bases. J gave up 1 base and V 6 bases, and 3 bases lay outside the gene matches. CDR1 SEHNR and CDR2 FQNEAQ come from the germline V gene (reference sequence). This CDR3 is 13 amino acids long. The CDR3 DNA reads TGTGCCAGCAGTGGACAGGTTTCCTACGAGCAGTACTTC. Encoded protein: CASSGQVSYEQYF.